This is a list of T cell receptor beta chains from one sample in a study of patients and donors after allogeneic stem cell transplantation. MiXCR, run by TCRdb on the RT-PCR reads, gives a single entry per CDR3 protein. The sample lists some 880,000 distinct CDR3 sequences, about a sixth occurring once. Input material: blood, either unsorted or a sorted T cell fraction (not recorded which). These receptors originate from a human donor who was either an allogeneic HSCT recipient or a stem cell or donor lymphocyte infusion donor (not recorded which). It is not recorded whose cells these are; they may come from a transplant donor. Each CDR3 is given with its conserved first and last residue. A D gene is named only where the DNA matches it firmly. Expanded clones are given a class, and other clones once, few, many or no size at all.

14 | TRBJ2-7 | TRBV9 | few | - | TGTGCCAGCAGCGTAGCCTTCGAAGAAAGCGAGCAGTACTTC | CASSVAFEESEQYF
14 | TRBJ2-7 | TRBV5-1 | few | - | TGCGCCAGCAGTACGTCCGGGACGGAACCCGAGCAGTACTTC | CASSTSGTEPEQYF
13 | TRBJ1-1 | TRBV24-1 | many | - | TGTGCCACCAGTGATTTTTGGGGCACTGAAGCTTTCTTT | CATSDFWGTEAFF
18 | TRBJ1-3 | TRBV4-1 | - | - | TGCGCCAGCAGCCGGTTGGAGGATAGGGACTCTCCTGGAAACACCATATATTTT | CASSRLEDRDSPGNTIYF
14 | TRBJ2-2 | TRBV15 | - | TRBD1 | TGTGCCACCAGCTACGACAGGGTATCCGGGGAGCTGTTTTTT | CATSYDRVSGELFF
15 | TRBJ1-5 | TRBV4-3 | - | TRBD1 | TGCGCCAGCAGCCAAGACAGACAGGGGGGCGGGCCCCAGCATTTT | CASSQDRQGGGPQHF
15 | TRBJ2-1 | TRBV11-2 | many | - | TGTGCCAGCAGCTTAGTACAAGGGGGTGACAATGAGCAGTTCTTC | CASSLVQGGDNEQFF
14 | TRBJ1-1 | TRBV7-2 | few | - | TGTGCCAGCAGCCGCCGACAGATAAACACTGAAGCTTTCTTT | CASSRRQINTEAFF
11 | TRBJ2-1 | TRBV29-1 | few | - | TGCAGCGCAGACCCCTCGGATGAGCAGTTCTTC | CSADPSDEQFF
13 | TRBJ2-1 | TRBV6-2/TRBV6-3 | - | - | TGTGCCATCAAGCGGGCCCCCTACAATGAGCAGTTCTTC | CAIKRAPYNEQFF
13 | TRBJ1-3 | TRBV6-6 | - | - | TGTGCCATTCAACGGGCAGGCGGAAACACCATATATTTT | CAIQRAGGNTIYF
15 | TRBJ2-7 | TRBV5-5 | few | TRBD1 | TGTGCCAGCAGCTTGGTTGGACAGGGGGACTACGAGCAGTACTTC | CASSLVGQGDYEQYF
13 | TRBJ2-1 | TRBV24-1 | - | - | TGTGCCACCTTAGGGACTGCAGACAATGAGCAGTTCTTC | CATLGTADNEQFF
14 | TRBJ1-5 | TRBV6-1 | - | - | TGTGCCAGCAGGGAACAGGGTCGGGATCAGCCCCAGCATTTT | CASREQGRDQPQHF
16 | TRBJ2-4 | TRBV6-5 | few | TRBD1 | TGTGCCAGCAGTTACGAAGGGCAGGGGGCGTTCAACATTCAGTACTTC | CASSYEGQGAFNIQYF
15 | TRBJ1-5 | TRBV5-1 | few | TRBD1 | TGCGCCAGCAGCTTGGATGACAGGGCAAATCAGCCCCAGCATTTT | CASSLDDRANQPQHF